The sequence of this T cell receptor beta chain was determined in a study of brain T cells in children with intractable seizures. Findings and limits, study-wide: Only CDR3 sequence similarity suggested viral specificity, without known HCMV serostatus.

Sequencing was limited to surgery cases with top T cell transcript signatures in brain tissue. At least one anti-epileptic drug was given before surgery. The assay was immunoSEQ multiplex PCR, and TCRdb's table has in-frame clones only and misses some. The sample holds fewer than 150,000 clones, 90% to 95% seen once. Concerning this clone: Its antigen is not known.

V dropped 4 bases and J dropped 8; count of bases not matched to a gene: 6. The CDR3 totals 13 residues. The germline V gene has CDR1 SGHRS and CDR2 YFSETQ. The source is a boy less than two years old with hemimegalencephaly and intractable seizures. Specimen: peripheral blood, collected at surgery. The chain links TRBV5-1 to TRBJ2-1; 7 bases line up with TRBD2. As DNA, the CDR3 is TGCGCCAGCAGCAGCGGGACCGCCCATGAGCAGTTCTTC. It specifies CASSSGTAHEQFF.